One sample yielded the 27 T cell receptor beta chains listed below, sequenced in a study of somatic mutations in cytotoxic T cells in rheumatoid arthritis (dated by TCRdb to the late 2010s). The library was built by means of the immunoSEQ multiplex PCR assay. TCRdb holds this immuneACCESS table with in-frame rearrangements only. Some clones are missing; in checked studies, unresolved V genes explain under half, and the rest has no known cause. For this sample there are about 10,000 clones; 80% to 95% appear just once. The ten top clones hold approximately 15% of the sample. Material for sequencing was CD8+ T cells sorted from blood. These receptors all come from a woman aged 18-29 years with rheumatoid arthritis.

The J gene is TRBJ2-5, the V gene TRBV28; tentatively, D is TRBD2 (6 bases). CDR3 length: 13 amino acids. CDR1 MDHEN and CDR2 SYDVKM come from the germline V gene. V was pared by 2 bases and J by 4 bases, with 8 bases between. CDR3 amino acids: CASSLRGRETQYF. As DNA, the CDR3 is TGTGCCAGCAGTTTACGGGGGAGAGAGACCCAGTACTTC.

The genes are TRBV19 and TRBJ2-7; maybe TRBD1 (5 bases). Germline V gene sequence: CDR1 LNHDA, CDR2 SQIVND (reference sequence). The CDR3 sequence is 13 residues long. The V and J ends lost 1 base and 4 bases respectively, with 8 bases between them. In DNA form, the CDR3 reads TGTGCCAGTAGTATAGGGACACCGTACGAGCAGTACTTC. This gives the protein CASSIGTPYEQYF. Combining the CDR3 with reference TRBV19 and TRBJ2-7 gives the whole variable domain DGGITQSPKYLFRKEGQNVTLSCEQNLNHDAMYWYRQDPGQGLRLIYYSQIVNDFQKGDIAEGYSVSREKKESFPLTVTSAQKNPTAFYLCASSIGTPYEQYFGPGTRLTVT.

This chain joins TRBV27 and TRBJ2-3; D is ambiguous. CDR1 is MNHEY and CDR2 is SMNVEV in the germline V gene (reference sequence). Trimming pared 4 bases from V and 2 bases from J, leaving 10 bases between. The length of the CDR3 is 14 residues. For the CDR3, the DNA is TGTGCCAGCAGTTCAGCCGACTTCACAGATACGCAGTATTTT. Translation: CASSSADFTDTQYF.

The chain joins TRBV7-8 to TRBJ2-2; the D is unclear. The CDR3 is 16 residues long. V lost 3 bases and J lost 0, with 11 bases in between. The germline gives CDR1 SGHVS, CDR2 FQNEAQ. The CDR3 is CASSFRVASNTGELFF. The CDR3, as DNA: TGTGCCAGCAGCTTCCGGGTCGCTTCGAACACCGGGGAGCTGTTTTTT.

This clone was observed once. The V and J genes are TRBV12-2 and TRBJ2-5; the DNA was not compared with TRBD2, the D call given in the table. The DNA end favors TRBJ2-7, so the J call may be wrong. TRBV12-2 is designated a pseudogene. The CDR3 spans 12 residues. The CDR3 protein is CASRLVLYEQYF. The CDR3 DNA reads TGTGCAAGTCGCTTAGTGCTGTACGAGCAGTACTTC.

The count of this clone is one. J is TRBJ2-5 and V is TRBV19; 9 nucleotides agree with TRBD2. The germline CDR1 and CDR2 sequences are LNHDA and SQIVND (reference sequence). V gave up 2 bases and J gave up 0 bases; unmatched junction bases: 10. The CDR3 extends over 18 amino acids. CDR3 nucleotide sequence: TGTGCCAGTAGTATATTAGCGGGGGCCCCCAATTACCAAGAGACCCAGTACTTC. It specifies CASSILAGAPNYQETQYF.

The chain links TRBV13 to TRBJ2-7, with D possibly matching TRBD1 (5 bases). This CDR3 region has 12 residues. V was pared by 3 bases and J by 6 bases, with 9 bases between. In germline, CDR1 is PRHDT, CDR2 FYEKMQ (reference sequence). CDR3 in DNA: TGTGCCAGCAGCTTCAGGGTCCGCGAGCAGTACTTC. Residues: CASSFRVREQYF.

This chain connects TRBV19 to TRBJ2-3; 9 positions match TRBD2. The CDR3 runs to 17 residues. Germline V gives CDR1 LNHDA, CDR2 SQIVND (reference sequence). V was clipped by 5 bases and J by 3 bases; unmatched bases: 12. The CDR3 protein is CASSPLVAGAATDTQYF. For the CDR3, the DNA is TGTGCCAGTAGTCCCTTAGTAGCGGGAGCGGCTACAGATACGCAGTATTTT.

This clone was recorded only once. The genes are TRBV5-6 and TRBJ2-5; a weak D match, TRBD2 (6 bases). V was clipped by 4 bases and J by 4 bases, with 17 bases between them. The CDR3 runs to 15 residues. The germline V gene has CDR1 SGHDT and CDR2 YYEEEE. The CDR3 sequence: CASSPETSAVETQYF. The CDR3 nucleotides read TGTGCCAGCAGCCCCGAGACTAGTGCGGTAGAGACCCAGTACTTC.

V is TRBV5-1 and J is TRBJ2-1; 8 bases fit TRBD2. The trim removed 5 bases at V and 8 bases at J, leaving 15 bases unmatched. CDR1 is SGHRS, CDR2 YFSETQ, per germline. This CDR3 has 16 amino acids. DNA for the CDR3: TGCGCCAGCAGAACCACCCTCAGCGGGAGACGGCATGAGCAGTTCTTC. Encoded protein: CASRTTLSGRRHEQFF. Using reference TRBV5-1 and TRBJ2-1 for the parts outside the CDR3, the full variable domain is KAGVTQTPRYLIKTRGQQVTLSCSPISGHRSVSWYQQTPGQGLQFLFEYFSETQRNKGNFPGRFSGRQFSNSRSEMNVSTLELGDSALYLCASRTTLSGRRHEQFFGPGTRLTVL.

Details on this clone: Germline and junction disagree at one end, which may indicate a read error. V usage is TRBV11-2 and J usage is TRBJ1-2, with D uncertain. There are 10 residues in the CDR3. Looked up from germline, CDR1 is SGHAT and CDR2 is FQNNGV. DNA for the CDR3: TGTGCCAGCCGACTAGGTTCCTACATCTTC. It specifies CASRLGSYIF.

The chain employs TRBV19 and TRBJ1-2; 8 positions agree with TRBD1. Per germline, CDR1 LNHDA and CDR2 SQIVND (reference sequence). CDR3 size: 13 residues. Trimming at V came to 7 bases and at J to 4 bases, leaving 5 bases not matched to a gene. The CDR3 spells CASTVDRGYGYTF. DNA of the CDR3: TGTGCCAGTACCGTAGACAGGGGCTATGGCTACACCTTC.

The chain is built from TRBV29-1 and TRBJ1-1; the D gene is possibly TRBD1 (5 bases). This CDR3 spans 12 amino acids. Germline V gives CDR1 SQVTM, CDR2 ANQGSEA. The DNA for the CDR3 is TGCATAACTACAGGTATGAACACTGAAGCTTTCTTT. This translates into CITTGMNTEAFF.

The chain employs TRBV15 and TRBJ1-1, with D possibly being TRBD1 (5 bases). The CDR3 is made up of 16 amino acids. Trimming took 1 base from V and 0 from J, leaving 12 bases between them. Germline CDR1 and CDR2: LNHNV and YYDKDF (reference sequence). DNA for the CDR3: TGTGCCACCAGCAGAGGGGAGGGGCGCATGAACACTGAAGCTTTCTTT. The encoded protein is CATSRGEGRMNTEAFF.

The rearrangement joins TRBV7-3 to TRBJ2-3; D is uncertain. Germline V CDR1 and CDR2: SGHTA, FQGTGA. The V end lost 5 bases, the J end lost 2 bases, and 11 bases lay between the germline ends. CDR3 size: 14 residues. The CDR3 reads CASSPYLNTDTQYF. Here the CDR3 DNA reads TGTGCCAGCAGCCCCTACCTCAACACAGATACGCAGTATTTT.

This chain uses TRBV6-5 with TRBJ1-1; D call uncertain. V was shortened by 0 bases and J by 8 bases, with 7 bases between the two germline ends. This CDR3 has 12 amino acids. Germline V gene lookup returns CDR1 MNHEY and CDR2 SVGAGI. The CDR3 spells CASSYSRGEAFF. In DNA, the CDR3 is TGTGCCAGCAGTTACTCACGCGGGGAAGCTTTCTTT.

The chain joins TRBV4-3 to TRBJ2-3; 11 nucleotides align to TRBD1. The junction had 9 bases not matched to a gene; V was cut back by 0 bases and J by 4 bases. CDR3 length equals 18 residues. Germline values: CDR1 LGHNA, CDR2 YSLEER. CDR3 amino acids: CASSQDPGQGEVADTQYF. In DNA, the CDR3 is TGCGCCAGCAGCCAAGATCCGGGACAGGGGGAGGTCGCAGATACGCAGTATTTT.

The rearrangement joins TRBV6-7 to TRBJ1-2, with 8 bases matching TRBD1. TRBV6-7 is recorded as an ORF, its role being uncertain. V lost 0 bases to trimming and J lost 0 bases; unmatched junction nucleotides: 0. This CDR3 has 15 amino acids. CDR3 DNA sequence: TGTGCCAGCAGTTACTCGGGACAGGCTAACTATGGCTACACCTTC. Translated: CASSYSGQANYGYTF.

This clone was picked up a small number of times. The genes are TRBV6-4 and TRBJ1-1; TRBD1 matches at 8 bases. This CDR3 comprises 14 residues. In germline, CDR1 is MRHNA, CDR2 SNTAGT. The V and J ends lost 6 bases and 2 bases, in that order; junction bases with no gene match: 5. In nucleotides, the CDR3 is TGTGCCAGCAGGGAGGGACAGGAAAACACTGAAGCTTTCTTT. Protein product: CASREGQENTEAFF.

This clone showed up just a few times. J is TRBJ2-1 and V is TRBV7-2; TRBD2 aligns across 13 bases. The CDR3 runs to 17 residues. J lost 5 bases, V lost 3 bases, and 7 bases had no gene match. Germline CDR1 SGHTA, CDR2 FQGNSA. The CDR3 DNA is TGTGCCAGCAGCTTCCCGCGGACTAGCGGGGGCGACAATGAGCAGTTCTTC. Amino acid sequence: CASSFPRTSGGDNEQFF.

The chain has TRBV9 and TRBJ1-1; 7 bases match TRBD1. The CDR3 length is 15 residues. The V gene end was trimmed by 7 bases and the J gene end by 2 bases; junction bases not matched to a gene: 11. CDR1 is SGDLS, CDR2 YYNGEE, per germline. The CDR3: CASGPRDSVNTEAFF. CDR3 in DNA: TGTGCCAGCGGCCCCCGGGACAGCGTTAACACTGAAGCTTTCTTT.

This sequence joins TRBV27 and TRBJ2-7; 12 nucleotides align to TRBD2. The germline gives CDR1 MNHEY, CDR2 SMNVEV (reference sequence). J gave up 0 bases and V 5 bases, and 2 bases lay outside the gene matches. The CDR3 is made up of 15 amino acids. For the CDR3, the DNA is TGTGCCAGCAGTATGACTAGCGGGAGCTCCTACGAGCAGTACTTC. It specifies CASSMTSGSSYEQYF.

This clone has a single count. V gene TRBV25-1 combines with J gene TRBJ2-7, with D tentatively TRBD1 (6 bases). CDR3 length: 12 amino acids. Germline values: CDR1 MGHDK, CDR2 SYGVNS. The ends were cut back, 3 bases at V and 6 bases at J, with 9 bases in the middle. The CDR3 DNA is TGTGCCAGCAGTGACTGGGACACCGAGCAGTACTTC. Translating it yields CASSDWDTEQYF.

The chain employs TRBV9 and TRBJ2-7, with a possible D match to TRBD1 (5 bases). The CDR3 covers 12 residues. Germline V gene data show CDR1 as SGDLS and CDR2 as YYNGEE. V lost 3 bases, J lost 1 base, and 5 bases lay in between. This CDR3 reads CASSGQSYEQYF. CDR3 DNA: TGTGCCAGCAGCGGACAGTCCTACGAGCAGTACTTC.

The V call is TRBV5-6, the J call TRBJ2-1; perhaps TRBD1 as D (6 bases). Between the trimmed V and J ends, which lost 5 bases and 10 bases, there was a span of 13 bases. The CDR3 totals 12 residues. Per the germline V gene, CDR1 is SGHDT and CDR2 is YYEEEE. CDR3 region: CASSLGGHEQFF. The CDR3 nucleotides are TGTGCCAGCAGTCTAGGGGGTCACGAGCAGTTCTTC. Combining the CDR3 with reference TRBV5-6 and TRBJ2-1 gives the whole variable domain DAGVTQSPTHLIKTRGQQVTLRCSPKSGHDTVSWYQQALGQGPQFIFQYYEEEERQRGNFPDRFSGHQFPNYSSELNVNALLLGDSALYLCASSLGGHEQFFGPGTRLTVL.

The CDR3 DNA sequence: TGTGCCAGCAGCTTGGGCGTTTCCTACGAGCAGTACTTC. Translated, it gives CASSLGVSYEQYF. The chain recombines TRBV5-6 with TRBJ2-7; D ambiguous. The CDR3 runs to 13 residues. The V end was cut by 0 bases, the J end by 1 base, with 5 bases between. Germline lookup yields CDR1 SGHDT and CDR2 YYEEEE.

This rearrangement joins TRBV5-1 to TRBJ2-3, with 11 nucleotides matching TRBD2. Unmatched junction bases numbered 8, after V lost 0 bases and J lost 5 bases. This CDR3 is 17 amino acids long. The V gene's germline CDR1 is SGHRS and CDR2 YFSETQ. The CDR3 loop is CASSLVLAGGVKDTQYF. The CDR3 DNA reads as TGCGCCAGCAGCTTGGTTCTAGCGGGGGGTGTCAAAGATACGCAGTATTTT.